This T cell receptor beta chain was captured in a study of T cells in Graves' hyperthyroidism and ophthalmopathy (dated by TCRdb to the late 2010s). In the study overall: To identify distinguishing TCR V-J signatures, a discovery cohort of around 100 patients was used, comprising 43 with Graves' ophthalmopathy and around 57 with stable Graves' hyperthyroidism. Thyroid tissue and blood T-cell repertoires from more than 5 Graves' hyperthyroidism patients were also compared in the study. The roughly 91 discovery patients were randomly divided into training and test sets at a 7:3 ratio. The paper describes TCR Vbeta CDR3 sequencing of roughly 130 peripheral blood samples, made up of roughly 40 ophthalmopathy patients, over 70 hyperthyroidism patients and roughly 17 progressor patients. Prospective prediction of ophthalmopathy was tested in an independent validation cohort consisting of 18 hyperthyroidism patients and approximately 16 patients who later progressed to ophthalmopathy. Once sampling was done, hyperthyroidism patients were given methimazole at a starting dose of 30 mg daily, whereas ophthalmopathy patients were given high-dose intravenous methylprednisolone.

Here is what the overall study found, with its caveats: Sample size was not statistically predetermined, and blinding of investigators to group allocation was not performed. Blood samples also contained most of the expanded thyroid clonotypes (frequency above 0.001), which suggests that blood repertoires may reflect thyroid immune responses. In validation, the model predicted progression to ophthalmopathy with about 71% sensitivity and roughly 72% specificity, a median of 6.5 months before onset. In cross-validation, a model built on a 13 V-J signature told ophthalmopathy apart from stable hyperthyroidism with less than 90% sensitivity and about 81% specificity, and in testing the same model reached 80%/75%.

Comment on this clonotype: What antigen it recognizes has not been identified. No qualities accompany the bases; no much larger clone lies one base away.

Amplification of TCR beta CDR3 regions was carried out from RNA transcripts. The first round of RT-PCR for the TCR CDR3 was performed with the HTBI primer set and the Qiagen OneStep RT-PCR kit. Libraries were constructed in a second round of multiplex PCR, after which size selection and purification were carried out. Libraries were sequenced paired-end with 100 bp reads on an Illumina HiSeq2000. The paper's data handling went like this. SOAPnuke was used to process the raw data, with reads discarded if the reads contained adapters or uncalled bases, had a mean Phred below 15, or lacked an exact constant-primer or identifier match. COPE v1.2.5 was used to merge the high-quality paired reads, and each unique nucleotide sequence was defined as a clonotype. MiTCR v1.1 was used to align clonotypes to the IMGT TRBV, TRBD and TRBJ reference segments. Analysis was restricted to V-J combinations with a frequency above 0.0001, which covered roughly 99% of repertoires. The TCS score was defined as F50 (clonal expansion) divided by E x V (chaos), with BLOSUM62-based TCRdist calculated between CDR3 peptides within each V-J. Welch's t-statistics and random forest reduced some 510 V-J features to 10 to 15, which were used in a naive Bayes classifier (R e1071). Thyroid-blood repertoire similarity was quantified with the Morisita-Horn index. TCRdb trimmed the raw reads at Q25, called clones with MiXCR and kept productive beta chains. Here each entry gathers all rows of one CDR3 protein and keeps the most common genes and DNA. TCRdb, not the authors, supplied the V and J calls. A total of about 610,000 distinct CDR3 sequences appear in this sample, around 45% of them only once. Of the sample, roughly 8.2% falls within the top ten clones.

Graves' hyperthyroidism was defined as stable when no progression to ophthalmopathy occurred over 18 months of follow-up. The hyperthyroidism patients were between 18 and 65 years old and newly diagnosed, with a disease duration of less than 2 months. The study excluded patients with uncontrolled infections, other autoimmune diseases, pregnancy or lactation. Clinical symptoms, serum thyroxine and TRAb, thyroid ultrasound, and orbital computed tomography formed the basis for the diagnoses. Total RNA was extracted with Trizol reagent, and quality was checked on an Agilent 2100 Bioanalyzer. The CDR3 contains 13 residues, cysteine and phenylalanine counted. The only DNA kept is the CDR3, 39 bases in frame from the first base. V and J are truncated by 4 bases and 8 bases respectively, leaving an intervening sequence of 8 bases. The germline V gene gives CDR1 as KGHDR and CDR2 as SFDVKD.

In this chain, TRBV24-1 is recombined with TRBJ2-6, and possibly TRBD1, on 6 matching bases. The sequence came from a woman aged 18-29 years with Graves' hyperthyroidism. The sample comprised peripheral blood or thyroid tissue (not recorded which). The CDR3 has the sequence CATSEQGSNVLTF. The nucleotide sequence is given as TGTGCCACCAGTGAACAGGGTTCCAACGTCCTGACTTTC.